The TCR beta chain under discussion was sequenced for a study of blood T cell repertoires in COVID-19 (dated by TCRdb to 2018 to 2021). Concerning the study at large: Samples covering the acute and convalescent phases of COVID-19 were provided by collaborators in the United States, Italy and Spain. The material from the prospective study consisted of cDNA or gDNA derived from T cells, B-cell-depleted T cells, or PBMCs. Deeply sampled blood TCRbeta repertoires from subjects exposed to, actively infected with, or recovered from COVID-19 were included in the dataset. A freely available public database, intended as a resource for researchers studying the immune response to SARS-CoV-2, is where the repertoires were released. Samples came from the ongoing ImmuneRACE study (first 160 participants) plus 1,254 subjects from 6 global collaborators. Sample metadata almost always included a de-identified subject ID, COVID-19 status, age in years and sex. Where available, HLA class I and class II types were obtained from metadata supplied by the sample provider rather than from assay-based typing.

This clone was found once. Its specific antigen is unknown. No clone much larger than this one lies a single base away; base qualities are absent. Whole blood was collected in K2EDTA tubes by collaborating institutions according to the institutions' own protocols. For TCRbeta analysis, collaborator samples were shipped as frozen whole blood, as isolated PBMCs, or as DNA extracted from either sample type. On the study overall, not on this receptor specifically: The quantity of clinical and demographic metadata differed by source and by participant and was supplied without curation.

TCRbeta CDR3 regions were amplified from genomic DNA by means of the immunoSEQ Assay, a bias-controlled multiplex PCR. In the authors' own workflow: Nucleated cell counts per sample were estimated from amplification of reference gene primers within the assay. Sequence reads were collapsed and filtered to measure the absolute abundance of every unique TCRbeta CDR3 rearrangement. For each sample, productive Simpson clonality was calculated by taking the square root of Simpson's diversity index across productive rearrangements. TCRdb retrieved this table from immuneACCESS and kept in-frame rearrangements only. Not all clones are present; in checked studies, unresolved V genes account for under half, and no reason is known for the remainder. Clone size and V and J calls were adopted from that table, with D and trimming inferred from the DNA. In all, the sample holds more than 90,000 clones, and about 85% of those were seen once. Jointly, the top ten make up 7% to 9% of the sample.

Sample: peripheral blood. The clonotype was recovered from a human donor in a cohort sampled during active COVID-19.

The DNA reads as follows: TGTGCCAGCAGTGAGACAGGGTGGGGCTCCTACGAGCAGTACTTC. It specifies CASSETGWGSYEQYF. This receptor chain uses TRBV6-1 and TRBJ2-7; 7 nucleotides in the junction match TRBD1. The CDR3 holds 15 amino acids from the cysteine to the phenylalanine. Just the 45-base CDR3 DNA is kept, in frame starting at base 1. Relative to germline, V is missing 3 bases and J is missing 0 bases, with 5 bases of the junction outside any gene match. Taken from the germline V gene, the CDR1 and CDR2 loops are MNHNS and SASEGT.